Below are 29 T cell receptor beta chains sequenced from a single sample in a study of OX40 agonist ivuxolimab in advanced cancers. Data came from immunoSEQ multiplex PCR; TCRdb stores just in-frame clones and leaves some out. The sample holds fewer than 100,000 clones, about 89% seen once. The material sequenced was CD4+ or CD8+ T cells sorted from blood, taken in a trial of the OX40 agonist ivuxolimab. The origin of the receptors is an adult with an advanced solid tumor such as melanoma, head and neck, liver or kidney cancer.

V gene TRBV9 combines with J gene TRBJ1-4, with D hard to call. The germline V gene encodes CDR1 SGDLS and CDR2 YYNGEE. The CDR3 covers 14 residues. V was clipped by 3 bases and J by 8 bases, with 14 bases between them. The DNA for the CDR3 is TGTGCCAGCAGCGAGCAGTCGCCTGCCGAAAAACTGTTTTTT. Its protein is CASSEQSPAEKLFF.

CDR3 sequence reads: CASSESGGRYEQYF. The CDR3 DNA sequence: TGTGCCAGCAGTGAATCGGGAGGGCGGTACGAGCAGTACTTC. The chain couples TRBV25-1 to TRBJ2-7; 8 nucleotides match TRBD2. The germline V gene encodes CDR1 MGHDK and CDR2 SYGVNS. V shed 1 base and J 4 bases; nucleotides not matched to a gene: 3. The CDR3 is 14 residues long.

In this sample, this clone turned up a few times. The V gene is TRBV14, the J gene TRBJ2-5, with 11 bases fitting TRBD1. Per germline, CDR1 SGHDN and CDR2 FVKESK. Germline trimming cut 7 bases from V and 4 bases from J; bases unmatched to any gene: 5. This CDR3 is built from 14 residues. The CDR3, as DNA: TGTGCCAGCAAGCGGGGGACAGGGGGAGAGACCCAGTACTTC. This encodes CASKRGTGGETQYF. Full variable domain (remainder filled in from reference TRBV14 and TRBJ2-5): EAGVTQFPSHSVIEKGQTVTLRCDPISGHDNLYWYRRVMGKEIKFLLHFVKESKQDESGMPNNRFLAERTGGTYSTLKVQPAELEDSGVYFCASKRGTGGETQYFGPGTRLLVL.

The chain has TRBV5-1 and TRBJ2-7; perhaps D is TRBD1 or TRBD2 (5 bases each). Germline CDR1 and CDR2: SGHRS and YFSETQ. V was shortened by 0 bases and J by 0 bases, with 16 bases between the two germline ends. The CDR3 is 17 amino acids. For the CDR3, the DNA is TGCGCCAGCAGCTTGGCCTTTGAGGGGTCCTACTCCTACGAGCAGTACTTC. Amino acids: CASSLAFEGSYSYEQYF.

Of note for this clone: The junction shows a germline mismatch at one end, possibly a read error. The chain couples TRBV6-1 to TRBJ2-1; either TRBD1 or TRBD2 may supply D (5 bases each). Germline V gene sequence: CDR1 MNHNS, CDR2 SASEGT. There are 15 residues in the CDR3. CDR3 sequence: CASSEAGTYYNEQFF. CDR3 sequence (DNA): TGTGCCAGCAGCGAAGCAGGGACGTACTACAATGAGCAGTTCTTC.

CDR3 in amino acids: CASSPPVRAGANVLTF. CDR3 in DNA: TGTGCCAGCTCACCACCGGTTAGAGCTGGGGCCAACGTCCTGACTTTC. The chain links TRBV18 to TRBJ2-6; D call uncertain. This CDR3 contains 16 residues. The ends were cut back, 0 bases at V and 2 bases at J, with 8 bases in the middle. The germline V gene has CDR1 KGHSH and CDR2 LQKENI.

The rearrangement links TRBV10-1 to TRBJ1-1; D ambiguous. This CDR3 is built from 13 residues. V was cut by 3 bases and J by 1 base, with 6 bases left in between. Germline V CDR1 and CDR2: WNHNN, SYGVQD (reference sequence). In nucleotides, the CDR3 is TGCGCCAGCAGTGATGACCGGAACACTGAAGCTTTCTTT. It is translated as CASSDDRNTEAFF.

The CDR3 loop is CASSSAGVVNSPLHF. The DNA of the CDR3 is TGTGCCAGCAGTTCGGCAGGGGTTGTAAATTCACCCCTCCACTTT. The chain recombines TRBV27 with TRBJ1-6, with D maybe TRBD1 (6 bases). CDR1 MNHEY and CDR2 SMNVEV come from the germline V gene (reference sequence). This CDR3 is built from 15 residues. Trimming removed 4 bases at V and 7 bases at J, with 14 bases between.

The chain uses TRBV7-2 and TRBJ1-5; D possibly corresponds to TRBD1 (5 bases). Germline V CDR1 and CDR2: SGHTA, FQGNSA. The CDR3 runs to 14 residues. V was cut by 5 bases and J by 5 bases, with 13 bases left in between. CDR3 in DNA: TGTGCCAGCAGCCCAGACAGTCAGGATCAGCCCCAGCATTTT. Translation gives CASSPDSQDQPQHF.

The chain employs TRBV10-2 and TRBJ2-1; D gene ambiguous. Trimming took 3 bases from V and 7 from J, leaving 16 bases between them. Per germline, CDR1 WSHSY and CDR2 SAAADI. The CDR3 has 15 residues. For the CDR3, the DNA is TGCGCCAGCAGTGACGGAGCTGGTACGAGGAATGAGCAGTTCTTC. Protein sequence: CASSDGAGTRNEQFF.

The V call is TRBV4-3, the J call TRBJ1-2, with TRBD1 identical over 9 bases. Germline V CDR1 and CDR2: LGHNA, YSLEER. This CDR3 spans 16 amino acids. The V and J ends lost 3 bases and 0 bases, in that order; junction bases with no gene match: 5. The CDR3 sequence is CASSQGWTGANYGYTF. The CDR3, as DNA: TGCGCCAGCAGCCAGGGCTGGACAGGGGCTAACTATGGCTACACCTTC.

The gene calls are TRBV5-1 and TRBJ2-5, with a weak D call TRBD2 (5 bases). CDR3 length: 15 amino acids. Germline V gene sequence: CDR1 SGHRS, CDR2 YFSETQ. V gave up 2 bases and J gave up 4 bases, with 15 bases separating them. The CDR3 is CASSFGTSLGETQYF. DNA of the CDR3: TGCGCCAGCAGCTTCGGTACTAGTCTCGGAGAGACCCAGTACTTC.

CDR3 coding DNA: TGTGCCAGCGGGGGACAGACTAACTATGGCTACACCTTC. Its translation is CASGGQTNYGYTF. J is TRBJ1-2 and V is TRBV2; TRBD1 agrees at 7 bases. This CDR3 has 13 amino acids. Germline CDR1 is SNHLY and CDR2 is FYNNEI. The ends lost 8 bases at V and 0 bases at J; junction bases unmatched: 3.

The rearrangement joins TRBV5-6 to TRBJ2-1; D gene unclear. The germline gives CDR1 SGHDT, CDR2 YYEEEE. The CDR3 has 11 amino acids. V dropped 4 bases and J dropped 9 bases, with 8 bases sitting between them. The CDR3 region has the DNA TGTGCCAGCAGCGTCTACGGTGAGCAGTTCTTC. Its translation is CASSVYGEQFF. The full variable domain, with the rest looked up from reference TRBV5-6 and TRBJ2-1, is DAGVTQSPTHLIKTRGQQVTLRCSPKSGHDTVSWYQQALGQGPQFIFQYYEEEERQRGNFPDRFSGHQFPNYSSELNVNALLLGDSALYLCASSVYGEQFFGPGTRLTVL.

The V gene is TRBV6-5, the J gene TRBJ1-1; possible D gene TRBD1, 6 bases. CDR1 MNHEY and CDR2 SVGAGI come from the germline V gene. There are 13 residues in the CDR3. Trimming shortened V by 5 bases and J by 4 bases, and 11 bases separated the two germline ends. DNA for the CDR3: TGTGCCAGCAGTGAACAGGGCACCACTGAAGCTTTCTTT. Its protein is CASSEQGTTEAFF.

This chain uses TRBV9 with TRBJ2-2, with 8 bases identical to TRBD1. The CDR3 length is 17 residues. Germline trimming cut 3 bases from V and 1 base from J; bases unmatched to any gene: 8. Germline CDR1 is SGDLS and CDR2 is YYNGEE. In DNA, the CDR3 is TGTGCCAGCAGCGCTCCAGGGGGCTTTAGGAACACCGGGGAGCTGTTTTTT. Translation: CASSAPGGFRNTGELFF.

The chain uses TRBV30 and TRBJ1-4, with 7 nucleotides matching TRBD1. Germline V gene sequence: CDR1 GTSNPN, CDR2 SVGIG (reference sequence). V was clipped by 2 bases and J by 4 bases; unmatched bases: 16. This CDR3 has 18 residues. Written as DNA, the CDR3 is TGTGCCTGGAGTTCCAGACAGGGAATCGACTCGCGTAATGAAAAACTGTTTTTT. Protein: CAWSSRQGIDSRNEKLFF.

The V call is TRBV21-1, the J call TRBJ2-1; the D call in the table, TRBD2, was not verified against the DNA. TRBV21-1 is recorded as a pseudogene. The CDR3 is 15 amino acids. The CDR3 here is CASSPTRGTSNEQFF. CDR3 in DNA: TGTGCCAGCAGCCCCACCCGAGGGACTAGCAATGAGCAGTTCTTC.

Here the CDR3 DNA reads TGCGCCAGCAGCCCGGGGGACAGGGAGGGAAACACTGAAGCTTTCTTT. Its translation: CASSPGDREGNTEAFF. The chain combines TRBV5-1 with TRBJ1-1, with 9 bases identical to TRBD1. CDR3 length equals 16 residues. Per the germline V gene, CDR1 is SGHRS and CDR2 is YFSETQ. The ends lost 4 bases at V and 2 bases at J; junction bases unmatched: 9.

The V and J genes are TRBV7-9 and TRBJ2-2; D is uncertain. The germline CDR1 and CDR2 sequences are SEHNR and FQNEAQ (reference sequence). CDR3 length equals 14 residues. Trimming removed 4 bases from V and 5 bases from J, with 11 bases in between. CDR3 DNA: TGTGCCAGCAGCTCTTTAAGGGCGACCGGGGAGCTGTTTTTT. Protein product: CASSSLRATGELFF.

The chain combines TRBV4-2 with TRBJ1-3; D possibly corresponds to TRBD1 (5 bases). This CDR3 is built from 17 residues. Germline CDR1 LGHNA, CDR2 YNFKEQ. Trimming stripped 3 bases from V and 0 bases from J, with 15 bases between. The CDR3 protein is CASSHNRAGNSGNTIYF. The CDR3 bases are TGTGCCAGCAGCCACAATCGCGCAGGGAACTCTGGAAACACCATATATTTT.

The chain's CDR3 is CASSLNDVRYTF. The CDR3 DNA reads TGTGCCAGCAGCTTGAATGATGTTCGCTACACCTTC. The chain joins TRBV5-4 to TRBJ1-2; D is unresolved. Germline lookup yields CDR1 SGHNT and CDR2 YYREEE (reference sequence). The CDR3 runs to 12 residues. V lost 1 base, J lost 9 bases, and 10 bases lay in between. The whole variable domain, filled in from reference TRBV5-4 and TRBJ1-2, reads ETGVTQSPTHLIKTRGQQVTLRCSSQSGHNTVSWYQQALGQGPQFIFQYYREEENGRGNFPPRFSGLQFPNYSSELNVNALELDDSALYLCASSLNDVRYTFGSGTRLTVV.

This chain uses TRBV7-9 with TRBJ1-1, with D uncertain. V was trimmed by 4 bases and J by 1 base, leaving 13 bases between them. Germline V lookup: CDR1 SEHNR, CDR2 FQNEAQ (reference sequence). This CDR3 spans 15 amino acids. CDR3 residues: CASSSLGEGNTEAFF. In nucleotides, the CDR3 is TGTGCCAGCAGCTCCCTAGGCGAGGGGAACACTGAAGCTTTCTTT.

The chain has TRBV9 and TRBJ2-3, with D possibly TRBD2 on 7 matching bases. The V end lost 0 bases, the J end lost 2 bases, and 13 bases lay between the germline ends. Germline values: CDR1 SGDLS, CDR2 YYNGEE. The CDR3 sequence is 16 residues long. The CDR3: CASSVVGGGDTDTQYF. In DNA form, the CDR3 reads TGTGCCAGCAGCGTAGTTGGCGGGGGCGACACAGATACGCAGTATTTT.

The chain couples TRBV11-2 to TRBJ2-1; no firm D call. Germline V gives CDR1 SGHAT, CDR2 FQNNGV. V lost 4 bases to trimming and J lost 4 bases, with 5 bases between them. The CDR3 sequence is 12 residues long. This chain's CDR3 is CASSSRYNEQFF. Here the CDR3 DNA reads TGTGCCAGCAGCTCTAGATACAATGAGCAGTTCTTC. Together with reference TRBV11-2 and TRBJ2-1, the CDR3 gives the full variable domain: EAGVAQSPRYKIIEKRQSVAFWCNPISGHATLYWYQQILGQGPKLLIQFQNNGVVDDSQLPKDRFSAERLKGVDSTLKIQPAKLEDSAVYLCASSSRYNEQFFGPGTRLTVL.

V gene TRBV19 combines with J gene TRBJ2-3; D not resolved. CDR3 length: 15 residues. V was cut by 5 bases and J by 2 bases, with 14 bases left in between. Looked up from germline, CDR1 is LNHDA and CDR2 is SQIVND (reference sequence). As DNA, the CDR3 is TGTGCCAGTAGTCCCGATCGAACCGTCACAGATACGCAGTATTTT. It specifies CASSPDRTVTDTQYF. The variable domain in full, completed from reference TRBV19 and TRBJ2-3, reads DGGITQSPKYLFRKEGQNVTLSCEQNLNHDAMYWYRQDPGQGLRLIYYSQIVNDFQKGDIAEGYSVSREKKESFPLTVTSAQKNPTAFYLCASSPDRTVTDTQYFGPGTRLTVL.

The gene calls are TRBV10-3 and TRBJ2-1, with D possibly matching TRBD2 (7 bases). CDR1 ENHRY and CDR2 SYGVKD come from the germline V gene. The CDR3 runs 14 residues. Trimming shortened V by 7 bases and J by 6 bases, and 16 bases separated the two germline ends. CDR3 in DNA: TGTGCCATCACGGAGGGCGGGGGCCTCAATGAGCAGTTCTTC. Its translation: CAITEGGGLNEQFF.

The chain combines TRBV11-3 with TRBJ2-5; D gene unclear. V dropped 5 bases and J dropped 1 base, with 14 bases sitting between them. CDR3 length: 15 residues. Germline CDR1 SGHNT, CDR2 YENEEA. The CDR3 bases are TGTGCCAGCAGCCCGAGGACGGGCAGCCAAGAGACCCAGTACTTC. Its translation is CASSPRTGSQETQYF.

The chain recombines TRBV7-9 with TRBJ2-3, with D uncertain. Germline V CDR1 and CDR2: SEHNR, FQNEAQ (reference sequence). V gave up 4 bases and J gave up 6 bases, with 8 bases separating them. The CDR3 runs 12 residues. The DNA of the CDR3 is TGTGCCAGCAGCTCGGTAGGGGATACGCAGTATTTT. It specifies CASSSVGDTQYF.